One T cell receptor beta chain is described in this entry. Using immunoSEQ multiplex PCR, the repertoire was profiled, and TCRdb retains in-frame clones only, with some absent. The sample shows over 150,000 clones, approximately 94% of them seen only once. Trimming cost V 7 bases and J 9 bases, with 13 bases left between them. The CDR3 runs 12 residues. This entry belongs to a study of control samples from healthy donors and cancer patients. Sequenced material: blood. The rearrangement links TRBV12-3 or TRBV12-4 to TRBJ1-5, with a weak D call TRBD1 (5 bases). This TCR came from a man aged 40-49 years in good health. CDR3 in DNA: TGTGCCAGCACCCTTTTTGGGGGGCCCCAGCATTTT. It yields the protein CASTLFGGPQHF.